This T cell receptor beta chain stems from a study of identical twins. General study points: Beta clonotypes that were abundant in cord blood contained fewer insertions, a pattern absent from memory repertoires. Twins showed weaker excess sharing in their beta out-of-frame sequences.

A universal primer site came from template switching; cDNA carried unique molecular identifiers. Each CDR3 protein is one row after TCRdb ran MiXCR on the 5' RACE reads. The repertoire has 700,000 or so distinct CDR3 sequences, around 8.6% of them found once; the top ten carry more than 0.75%. This clonotype has just a few counts. The target antigen is unknown. The same data also went into a second study, on yellow fever vaccine responses in identical twins.

The sample taken for sequencing was PBMCs. This sequence originates from a woman aged 18-29 years in good health.

The CDR3 DNA reads TGTGCCAGCAGTCCACCGACTAGCGGGAGACTAACCGAGCAGTACTTC. This encodes CASSPPTSGRLTEQYF. This chain links TRBV27 with TRBJ2-7; 12 bases match TRBD2. Looked up from germline, CDR1 is MNHEY and CDR2 is SMNVEV (reference sequence). The CDR3 is 16 residues long. V gave up 5 bases and J gave up 6 bases; unmatched junction bases: 11.